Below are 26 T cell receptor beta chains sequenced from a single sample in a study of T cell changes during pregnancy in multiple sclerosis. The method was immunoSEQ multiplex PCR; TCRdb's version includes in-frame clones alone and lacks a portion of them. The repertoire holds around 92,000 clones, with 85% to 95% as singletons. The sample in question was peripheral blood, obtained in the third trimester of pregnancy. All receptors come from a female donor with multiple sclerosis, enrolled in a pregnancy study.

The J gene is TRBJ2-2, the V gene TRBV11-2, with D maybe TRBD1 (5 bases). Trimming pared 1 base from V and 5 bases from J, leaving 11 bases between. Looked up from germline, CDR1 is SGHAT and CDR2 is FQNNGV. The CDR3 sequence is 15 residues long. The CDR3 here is CASSLVRQGTGELFF. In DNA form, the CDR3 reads TGTGCCAGCAGCTTAGTTAGGCAGGGTACCGGGGAGCTGTTTTTT.

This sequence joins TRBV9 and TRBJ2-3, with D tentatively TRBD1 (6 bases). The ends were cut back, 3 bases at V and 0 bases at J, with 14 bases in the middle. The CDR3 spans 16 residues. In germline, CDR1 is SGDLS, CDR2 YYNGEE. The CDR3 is CASSARWDTSTDTQYF. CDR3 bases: TGTGCCAGCAGCGCGAGGTGGGACACTAGCACAGATACGCAGTATTTT.

For the CDR3, the DNA is TGCGCCAGCAGCCAAGATGTCGGAATAGCGGCCACCCAAGAGACCCAGTACTTC. Amino acid sequence: CASSQDVGIAATQETQYF. This chain connects TRBV4-3 to TRBJ2-5; TRBD2 might be the D (6 bases). This CDR3 contains 18 residues. Germline lookup yields CDR1 LGHNA and CDR2 YSLEER. V was clipped by 0 bases and J by 1 base, with 18 bases between them.

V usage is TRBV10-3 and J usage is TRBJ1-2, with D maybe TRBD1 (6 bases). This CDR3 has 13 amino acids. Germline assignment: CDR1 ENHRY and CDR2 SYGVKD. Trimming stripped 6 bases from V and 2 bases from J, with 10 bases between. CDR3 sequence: CAIRATGNYGYTF. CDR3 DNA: TGTGCCATCAGGGCAACAGGGAACTATGGCTACACCTTC.

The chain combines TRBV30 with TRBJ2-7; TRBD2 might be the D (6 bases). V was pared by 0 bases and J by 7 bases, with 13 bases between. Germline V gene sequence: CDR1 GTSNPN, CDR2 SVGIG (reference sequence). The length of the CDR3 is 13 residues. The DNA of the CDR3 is TGTGCCTGGAGTGTCCTTTTGGCGGGGGAGCAGTACTTC. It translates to CAWSVLLAGEQYF.

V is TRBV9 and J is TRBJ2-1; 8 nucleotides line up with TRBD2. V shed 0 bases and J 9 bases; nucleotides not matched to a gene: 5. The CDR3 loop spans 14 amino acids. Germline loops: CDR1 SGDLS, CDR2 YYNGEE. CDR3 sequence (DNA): TGTGCCAGCAGCGTAGTGCGGGAGGCCGGTGAGCAGTTCTTC. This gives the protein CASSVVREAGEQFF.

CDR3 sequence reads: CASSLSRGGSYYNEQFF. DNA of the CDR3: TGTGCCAGCAGTTTATCGCGCGGGGGCAGTTATTACAATGAGCAGTTCTTC. The rearrangement uses TRBV27 and TRBJ2-1; weak D call: TRBD2 (7 bases). Germline V gives CDR1 MNHEY, CDR2 SMNVEV (reference sequence). This CDR3 comprises 17 residues. V lost 0 bases and J 4 bases, leaving 16 bases between the germline ends.

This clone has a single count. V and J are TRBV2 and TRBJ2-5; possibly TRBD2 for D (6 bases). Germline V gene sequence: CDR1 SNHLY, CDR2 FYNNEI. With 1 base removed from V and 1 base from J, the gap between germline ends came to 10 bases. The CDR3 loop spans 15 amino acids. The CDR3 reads CASSEEGGTQETQYF. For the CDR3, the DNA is TGTGCCAGCAGTGAAGAAGGCGGGACCCAAGAGACCCAGTACTTC. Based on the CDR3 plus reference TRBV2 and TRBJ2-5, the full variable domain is EPEVTQTPSHQVTQMGQEVILRCVPISNHLYFYWYRQILGQKVEFLVSFYNNEISEKSEIFDDQFSVERPDGSNFTLKIRSTKLEDSAMYFCASSEEGGTQETQYFGPGTRLLVL.

This CDR3 is CASRRTGGTKLFF. Written as DNA, the CDR3 is TGTGCCAGCAGACGGACTGGGGGGACAAAACTGTTTTTT. V gene TRBV25-1 combines with J gene TRBJ1-4; D is possibly TRBD1 (5 bases). Germline lookup yields CDR1 MGHDK and CDR2 SYGVNS. Deletions cut 6 bases from V and 10 bases from J, with 15 bases between. The CDR3 totals 13 residues.

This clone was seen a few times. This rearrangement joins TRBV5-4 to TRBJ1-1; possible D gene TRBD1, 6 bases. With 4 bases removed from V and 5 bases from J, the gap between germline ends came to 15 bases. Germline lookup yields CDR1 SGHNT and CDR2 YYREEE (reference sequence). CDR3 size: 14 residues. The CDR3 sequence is CASSEQGLWTEAFF. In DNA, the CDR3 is TGTGCCAGCAGCGAACAGGGTTTATGGACTGAAGCTTTCTTT.

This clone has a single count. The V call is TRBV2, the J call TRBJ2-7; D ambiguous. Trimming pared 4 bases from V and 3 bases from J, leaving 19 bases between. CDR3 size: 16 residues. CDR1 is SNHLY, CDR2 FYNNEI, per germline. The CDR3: CASSGPDPGSSYEQYF. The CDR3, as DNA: TGTGCCAGCAGTGGTCCAGACCCCGGGTCTAGCTACGAGCAGTACTTC.

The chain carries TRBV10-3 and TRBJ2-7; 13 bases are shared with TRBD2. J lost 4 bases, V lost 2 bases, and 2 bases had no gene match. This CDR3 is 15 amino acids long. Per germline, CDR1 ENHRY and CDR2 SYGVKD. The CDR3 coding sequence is TGTGCCATCAGTGAGAGGACTAGCGGGAGTTACGAGCAGTACTTC. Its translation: CAISERTSGSYEQYF.

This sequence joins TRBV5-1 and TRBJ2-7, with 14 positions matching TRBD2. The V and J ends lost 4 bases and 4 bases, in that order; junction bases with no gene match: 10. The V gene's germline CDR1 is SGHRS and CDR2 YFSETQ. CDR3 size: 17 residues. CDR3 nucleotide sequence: TGCGCCAGCAGCGTGGGACTAGCGGGAGCCAGAGATTACGAGCAGTACTTC. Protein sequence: CASSVGLAGARDYEQYF.

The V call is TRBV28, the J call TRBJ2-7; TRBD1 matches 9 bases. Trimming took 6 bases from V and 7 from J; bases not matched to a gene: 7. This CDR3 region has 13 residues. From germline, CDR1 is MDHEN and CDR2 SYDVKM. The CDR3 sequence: CASRRTGVGEQYF. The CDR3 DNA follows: TGTGCCAGCAGGCGGACAGGGGTGGGAGAGCAGTACTTC.

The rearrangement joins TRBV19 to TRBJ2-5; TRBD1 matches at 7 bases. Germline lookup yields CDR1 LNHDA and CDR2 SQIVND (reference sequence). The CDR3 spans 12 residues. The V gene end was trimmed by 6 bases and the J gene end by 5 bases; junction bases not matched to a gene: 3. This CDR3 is CASRGGKETQYF. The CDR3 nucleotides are TGTGCCAGTAGAGGGGGCAAGGAGACCCAGTACTTC.

This chain's CDR3 is CASSRQGKGQPQHF. CDR3 nucleotide sequence: TGTGCCAGTAGTAGACAGGGGAAGGGACAGCCCCAGCATTTT. V usage is TRBV19 and J usage is TRBJ1-5, with 8 nucleotides matching TRBD1. This CDR3 is 14 amino acids long. Germline V gene sequence: CDR1 LNHDA, CDR2 SQIVND (reference sequence). V was clipped by 4 bases and J by 7 bases; unmatched bases: 6.

As DNA, the CDR3 is TGTGCCAGCAGCATCGGGGGGTCGTCCGGGGAGACCCAGTACTTC. This gives the protein CASSIGGSSGETQYF. This chain joins TRBV28 and TRBJ2-5; 7 bases fit TRBD2. Per germline, CDR1 MDHEN and CDR2 SYDVKM. The CDR3 spans 15 residues. The V segment lost 6 bases and the J segment 5 bases; nucleotides outside the gene matches: 12.

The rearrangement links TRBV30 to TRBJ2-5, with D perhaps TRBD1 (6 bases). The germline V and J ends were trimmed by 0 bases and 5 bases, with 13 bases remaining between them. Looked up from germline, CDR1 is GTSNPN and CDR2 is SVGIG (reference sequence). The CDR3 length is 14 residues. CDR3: CAWSVGGRRETQYF. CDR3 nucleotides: TGTGCCTGGAGTGTAGGGGGTCGGCGGGAGACCCAGTACTTC.

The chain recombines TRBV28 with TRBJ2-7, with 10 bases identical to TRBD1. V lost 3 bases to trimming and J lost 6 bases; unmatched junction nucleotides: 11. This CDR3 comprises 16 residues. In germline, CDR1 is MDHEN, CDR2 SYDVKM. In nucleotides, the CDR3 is TGTGCCAGCAGTTTTCACCCCGGGACAGGGGTTTTCGAGCAGTACTTC. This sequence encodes CASSFHPGTGVFEQYF.

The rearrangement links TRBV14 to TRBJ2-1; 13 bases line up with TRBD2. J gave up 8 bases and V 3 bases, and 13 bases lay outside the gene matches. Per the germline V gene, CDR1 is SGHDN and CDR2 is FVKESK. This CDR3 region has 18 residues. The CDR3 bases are TGTGCCAGCAGCCAGGGACACGGACTAGCGGGAGATTGGTATGAGCAGTTCTTC. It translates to CASSQGHGLAGDWYEQFF.

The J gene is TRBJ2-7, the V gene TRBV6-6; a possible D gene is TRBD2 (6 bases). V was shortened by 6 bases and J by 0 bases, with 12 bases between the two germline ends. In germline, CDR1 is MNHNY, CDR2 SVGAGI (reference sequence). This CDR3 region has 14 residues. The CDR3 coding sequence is TGTGCCAGCAGCCCTAGCGCCTCCTCCTACGAGCAGTACTTC. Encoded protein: CASSPSASSYEQYF.

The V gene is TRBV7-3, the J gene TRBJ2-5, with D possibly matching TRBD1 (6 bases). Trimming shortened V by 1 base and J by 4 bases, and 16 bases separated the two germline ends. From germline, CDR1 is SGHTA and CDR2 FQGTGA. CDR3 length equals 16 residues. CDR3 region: CASSLNGAGVGETQYF. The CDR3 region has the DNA TGTGCCAGCAGCTTAAATGGGGCAGGGGTAGGAGAGACCCAGTACTTC.

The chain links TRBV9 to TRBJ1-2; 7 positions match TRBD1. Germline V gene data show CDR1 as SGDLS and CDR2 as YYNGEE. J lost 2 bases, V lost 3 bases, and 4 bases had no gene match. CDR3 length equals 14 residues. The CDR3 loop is CASSDETGNYGYTF. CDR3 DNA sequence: TGTGCCAGCAGCGACGAGACAGGGAACTATGGCTACACCTTC.

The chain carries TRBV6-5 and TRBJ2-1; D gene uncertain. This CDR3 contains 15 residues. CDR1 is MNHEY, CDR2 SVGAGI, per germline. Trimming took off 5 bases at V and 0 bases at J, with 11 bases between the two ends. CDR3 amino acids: CASSKSVSSYNEQFF. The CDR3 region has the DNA TGTGCCAGCAGTAAAAGCGTGAGCTCCTACAATGAGCAGTTCTTC.

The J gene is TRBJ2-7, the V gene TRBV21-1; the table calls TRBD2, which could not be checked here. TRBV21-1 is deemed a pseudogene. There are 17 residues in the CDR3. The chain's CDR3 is CASSKALLGGRACEQYF. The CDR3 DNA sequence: TGTGCCAGCAGCAAAGCACTACTAGGCGGGAGGGCCTGCGAGCAGTACTTC.

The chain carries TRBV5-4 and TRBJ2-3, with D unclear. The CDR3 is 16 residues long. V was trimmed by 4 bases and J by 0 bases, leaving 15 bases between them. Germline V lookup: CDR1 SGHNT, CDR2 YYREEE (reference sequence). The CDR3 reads CASSQAPAPSTDTQYF. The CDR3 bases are TGTGCCAGCAGCCAGGCCCCAGCCCCTAGCACAGATACGCAGTATTTT.